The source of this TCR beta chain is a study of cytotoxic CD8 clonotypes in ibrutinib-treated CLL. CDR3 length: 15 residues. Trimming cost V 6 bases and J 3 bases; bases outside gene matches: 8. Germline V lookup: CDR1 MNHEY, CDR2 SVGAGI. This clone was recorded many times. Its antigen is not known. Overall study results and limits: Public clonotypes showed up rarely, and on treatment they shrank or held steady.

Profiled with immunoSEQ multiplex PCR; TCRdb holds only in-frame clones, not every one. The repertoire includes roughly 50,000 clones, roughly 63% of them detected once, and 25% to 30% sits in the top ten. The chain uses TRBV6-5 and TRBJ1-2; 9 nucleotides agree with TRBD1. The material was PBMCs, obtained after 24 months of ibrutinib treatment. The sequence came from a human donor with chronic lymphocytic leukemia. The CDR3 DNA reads TGTGCCAGCAGCACGGACAGGGGACGGGACTATGGCTACACCTTC. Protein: CASSTDRGRDYGYTF.